This TCR beta chain derives from a study of T cell clonality in common variable immunodeficiency. In the case of this clone: Read coverage stops 3 residues before the CDR3 terminus; the germline J gene supplies the remainder.

V was cut by 3 bases and J by 4 bases, with 14 bases left in between. The CDR3 is 15 amino acids. From germline, CDR1 is SGHDT and CDR2 YYEEEE. The assay was immunoSEQ multiplex PCR, and TCRdb's table has in-frame clones only and misses some. The repertoire consists of 55,000 or so clones, none detected only once. Sequencing used peripheral blood mononuclear cells. The chain carries TRBV5-6 and TRBJ2-1, with a possible D match to TRBD1 (6 bases). This clonotype was obtained from a person aged 18 to 75 in good health. The CDR3 DNA, read in part, is TGTGCCAGCAGCTCCACAGGGATCCCTTACAATGAG. Protein: CASSSTGIPYNE. The whole CDR3 region reads CASSSTGIPYNEQFF.